These T cell receptor beta chains were read from a single sample in a study of PD-1 blockade in classical Hodgkin lymphoma. Sequencing used immunoSEQ multiplex PCR; TCRdb keeps in-frame clones, though not all of them. The sample shows roughly 39,000 clones, around four fifths of them seen only once. The sequencing used peripheral blood mononuclear cells (PBMCs), collected before the fourth cycle of nivolumab. The receptors stem from a human donor with classical Hodgkin lymphoma. CDR3s include the opening cysteine and the closing phenylalanine or tryptophan. The D gene is left open where the match is weak. Clone sizes are given selectively: once, few, many, or a class where the clone is expanded.

J,V,size,D,CDR3,DNA
TRBJ2-1,TRBV14,.,.,CASSHTNEQFF,TGTGCCAGCAGCCACACCAATGAGCAGTTCTTC
TRBJ1-5,TRBV6-6,few,.,CASSYSDQPQHF,TGTGCCAGCAGTTACTCAGATCAGCCCCAGCATTTT
TRBJ2-1,TRBV4-2,once,.,CASSQEWGGPTNEQFF,TGTGCCAGCAGCCAAGAATGGGGGGGGCCCACCAATGAGCAGTTCTTC
TRBJ1-1,TRBV5-4,.,TRBD1,CASSRQGVTTEAFF,TGTGCCAGCAGCCGACAGGGGGTAACTACTGAAGCTTTCTTT
TRBJ1-2,TRBV5-4,.,TRBD1,CASSDRDRNFGGYTF,TGTGCCAGCAGCGACCGGGACAGAAATTTCGGAGGCTACACCTTC
TRBJ2-5,TRBV13,once,.,CASSLRPGGTGETQYF,TGTGCCAGCAGCTTAAGGCCAGGGGGGACCGGCGAGACCCAGTACTTC
TRBJ2-5,TRBV7-9,.,.,CASSLSETQYF,TGTGCCAGCAGCTTAAGTGAGACCCAGTACTTC
TRBJ1-1,TRBV5-1,.,.,CASSPLRVADTEAFF,TGCGCCAGCAGCCCCTTACGGGTAGCAGACACTGAAGCTTTCTTT
TRBJ1-3,TRBV28,.,.,CASSFSRIGNTIYF,TGTGCCAGCAGTTTTAGTAGGATCGGAAACACCATATATTTT
TRBJ2-3,TRBV5-1,.,.,CASSLSIPHSTDTQYF,TGCGCCAGCAGCTTATCTATTCCGCATAGCACAGATACGCAGTATTTT
TRBJ2-2,TRBV5-1,.,.,CASSLVGAGELFF,TGCGCCAGCAGCTTGGTGGGGGCCGGGGAGCTGTTTTTT
TRBJ1-1,TRBV10-3,.,.,CAISPLQGNTEAFF,TGTGCCATCAGCCCTCTACAGGGGAACACTGAAGCTTTCTTT
TRBJ1-3,TRBV6-5,.,.,CASPSGFTGNTIYF,TGTGCCAGCCCTTCCGGGTTTACAGGAAACACCATATATTTT
TRBJ2-7,TRBV29-1,.,TRBD1,CSVARGSALYEQYF,TGCAGCGTTGCCAGGGGGTCCGCTCTTTACGAGCAGTACTTC
TRBJ2-7,TRBV7-7,.,.,CASSLAQGYEQYF,TGTGCTAGCAGCTTAGCGCAGGGGTACGAGCAGTACTTC
TRBJ2-6,TRBV6-6,.,.,CASSITGANVLTF,TGTGCCAGCAGTATTACTGGGGCCAACGTCCTGACTTTC
TRBJ2-1,TRBV7-9,few,.,CASSFPQLTEQFF,TGTGCCAGCAGCTTTCCACAGCTGACCGAGCAGTTCTTC
TRBJ2-1,TRBV5-4,.,TRBD2,CASSLSGGAYEQFF,TGTGCCAGCAGCCTCAGCGGGGGGGCTTATGAGCAGTTCTTC
TRBJ1-2,TRBV30,.,.,CAWSVGYGYTF,TGTGCCTGGAGTGTAGGCTATGGCTACACCTTC
TRBJ1-6,TRBV2,.,.,CASSEEGGSPLHF,TGTGCCAGCAGTGAAGAGGGTGGATCACCCCTCCACTTT
TRBJ2-3,TRBV4-2,.,TRBD2,CASSQWAGGASDTQYF,TGTGCCAGCAGCCAGTGGGCGGGGGGGGCCTCAGATACGCAGTATTTT
TRBJ1-6,TRBV19,.,TRBD1,CASSTLAGTGGVGSPLHF,TGTGCCAGTAGTACATTGGCCGGGACAGGGGGCGTAGGATCACCCCTCCACTTT
TRBJ2-5,TRBV25-1,.,.,CASGGKRETQYF,TGTGCCAGTGGCGGCAAAAGGGAGACCCAGTACTTC
TRBJ1-1,TRBV18,few,.,CASSPVRGSRGAFF,TGTGCCAGCTCACCAGTCCGGGGCAGCCGGGGAGCTTTCTTT
TRBJ2-7,TRBV4-3,once,.,CASSEMGGGHSYEQYF,TGCGCCAGCAGTGAGATGGGCGGGGGCCACTCCTACGAGCAGTACTTC
TRBJ2-7,TRBV18,.,TRBD2,CASSPAGGTYEQYF,TGTGCCAGCTCACCGGCGGGGGGAACCTACGAGCAGTACTTC
TRBJ1-1,TRBV29-1,.,.,CSVPSTGNTEAFF,TGCAGCGTTCCCTCTACAGGGAACACTGAAGCTTTCTTT
TRBJ1-4,TRBV6-1,.,.,CASSASPGSRGDEKLFF,TGTGCCAGCAGTGCCTCTCCGGGATCACGGGGGGATGAAAAACTGTTTTTT
TRBJ2-7,TRBV5-6,few,.,CASSLYGGAGIREQYF,TGTGCCAGCAGCTTGTATGGGGGGGCCGGGATTCGAGAGCAGTACTTC
TRBJ2-7,TRBV2,.,.,CASSAEGVYGHEQYF,TGTGCCAGCAGTGCTGAGGGAGTATATGGCCACGAGCAGTACTTC
TRBJ1-1,TRBV6-1,.,TRBD1,CASTQGDRANTEAFF,TGTGCCAGCACCCAGGGAGACAGGGCGAACACTGAAGCTTTCTTT
TRBJ1-1,TRBV10-1,few,.,CATSVGREAFF,TGCGCCACCTCGGTGGGCAGGGAAGCTTTCTTT
TRBJ1-2,TRBV7-2,.,TRBD1,CASSFSQGADYGYTF,TGTGCCAGCAGCTTCTCCCAGGGGGCCGACTATGGCTACACCTTC
TRBJ2-7,TRBV6-5,.,.,CASKNYEQYF,TGTGCCAGCAAAAACTACGAGCAGTACTTC
TRBJ1-2,TRBV5-6,.,.,CASSYQHEYGYGYTF,TGTGCCAGCAGCTACCAACACGAGTACGGCTATGGCTACACCTTC
TRBJ2-7,TRBV11-2,.,.,CASSVIPGEGYEQYF,TGTGCCAGCAGCGTAATACCCGGGGAAGGCTACGAGCAGTACTTC
TRBJ1-4,TRBV7-2,.,.,CASSLSGRPDYEKLFF,TGTGCCAGCAGCTTGTCGGGCCGCCCTGACTATGAAAAACTGTTTTTT
TRBJ2-1,TRBV7-9,few,.,CASSSTGYNEQFF,TGTGCCAGCAGCTCAACAGGGTACAATGAGCAGTTCTTC
TRBJ1-1,TRBV4-3,.,.,CASSQEASGGRKDTEAFF,TGCGCCAGCAGCCAGGAAGCAAGCGGGGGGCGGAAGGATACTGAAGCTTTCTTT
TRBJ1-2,TRBV7-8,once,.,CASSLGDKPIYGYTF,TGTGCCAGCAGCTTAGGGGACAAGCCTATCTATGGCTACACCTTC
TRBJ2-1,TRBV6-1,.,TRBD2,CASITSGGPRNEQFF,TGTGCCAGCATTACCAGCGGGGGCCCTAGGAATGAGCAGTTCTTC
TRBJ2-5,TRBV7-2,.,TRBD1,CASSPGTVYQETQYF,TGTGCCAGCAGCCCCGGGACAGTTTACCAAGAGACCCAGTACTTC
TRBJ2-1,TRBV9,.,.,CASSPRFEEHEQFF,TGTGCCAGCAGCCCCCGGTTTGAGGAACATGAGCAGTTCTTC
TRBJ1-1,TRBV6-5,few,.,CASSRSLTNTEAFF,TGTGCCAGCAGTCGTTCCTTGACGAACACTGAAGCTTTCTTT
TRBJ2-2,TRBV19,.,.,CASSIGGPGELFF,TGTGCCAGTAGTATAGGTGGACCGGGGGAGCTGTTTTTT
TRBJ2-7,TRBV6-5,.,.,CASRGTYEQYF,TGTGCCAGCAGGGGTACCTACGAGCAGTACTTC
TRBJ2-7,TRBV6-6,.,.,CASSYPGAFSYEQYF,TGTGCCAGCAGTTACCCCGGGGCATTTTCCTACGAGCAGTACTTC
TRBJ2-1,TRBV28,.,.,CASSLRTNINNEQFF,TGTGCCAGCAGTTTGAGGACTAACATTAACAATGAGCAGTTCTTC